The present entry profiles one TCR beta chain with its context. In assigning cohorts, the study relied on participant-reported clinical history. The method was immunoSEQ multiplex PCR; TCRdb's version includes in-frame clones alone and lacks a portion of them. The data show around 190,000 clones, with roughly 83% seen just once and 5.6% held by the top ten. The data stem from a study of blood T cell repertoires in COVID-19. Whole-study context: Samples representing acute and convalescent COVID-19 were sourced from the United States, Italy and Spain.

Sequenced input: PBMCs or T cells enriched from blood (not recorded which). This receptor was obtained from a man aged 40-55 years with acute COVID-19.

DNA of the CDR3: TGTGCCAGCAGTTACTCGAGATCGCTGCTCATTGAAGCTTTCTTT. It translates to CASSYSRSLLIEAFF. The chain employs TRBV6-5 and TRBJ1-1; D call uncertain. Germline CDR1 MNHEY, CDR2 SVGAGI. The V end was cut by 0 bases, the J end by 7 bases, with 15 bases between. This CDR3 has 15 residues.